Presented here are 18 T cell receptor beta chains from one specimen sequenced in a study of HIV-infected patients and healthy controls (dated by TCRdb to the mid-2010s). Libraries were prepared through 5' RACE. Sequenced using an Illumina MiSeq. Using SuperScript III with primers targeting the alpha and beta constant regions, 500 ng of RNA was reverse transcribed. Separate alpha and beta chain libraries were made by chain-specific third strand synthesis with multiplexing indices. The raw public data were reprocessed by TCRdb itself: fastp quality trimming at Q25, MiXCR clonotype calling, in-frame beta chains only. Here each entry gathers all rows of one CDR3 protein and keeps the most common genes and DNA. The sample has nearly 25,000 distinct CDR3 sequences on record, about 8.7% of them singletons. In total, the top ten clones hold 3.5% to 4.5% of the sample. Whole blood was used without fractionating the cells, so the repertoire represented all peripheral T cells without sorting.

Sequencing used blood. The source of these receptors is an adult in good health.

Sample share makes this clonotype medium-sized. J is TRBJ1-1 and V is TRBV10-3; D gene unclear. Trimming shortened V by 3 bases and J by 3 bases, and 14 bases separated the two germline ends. Germline CDR1 ENHRY, CDR2 SYGVKD. CDR3 length: 15 amino acids. As DNA, the CDR3 is TGTGCCATCAGTGAATCACCCCAGGTGGACACTGAAGCTTTCTTT. Its translation is CAISESPQVDTEAFF.

This clonotype came up many times. This chain links TRBV20-1 with TRBJ1-2; unclear D gene. The CDR3 runs 9 residues. V shed 4 bases and J shed 8 bases, with 5 bases lying between them. Looked up from germline, CDR1 is DFQATT and CDR2 is SNEGSKA (reference sequence). The CDR3 coding sequence is TGCAGTGCTAATGTCGGCTACACCTTC. Its translation is CSANVGYTF.

This clonotype has a handful of counts. The chain carries TRBV5-1 and TRBJ2-7; 8 bases agree with TRBD1. The CDR3 length is 14 residues. Germline trimming cut 0 bases from V and 7 bases from J; bases unmatched to any gene: 6. Germline CDR1 and CDR2: SGHRS and YFSETQ. CDR3 amino acids: CASSLDGTGWEQYF. The CDR3, as DNA: TGCGCCAGCAGCTTGGACGGGACAGGCTGGGAGCAGTACTTC.

This clonotype has a count of ten or more. This chain connects TRBV5-1 to TRBJ1-1; weak D call: TRBD1 (6 bases). Trimming removed 1 base from V and 0 bases from J, with 13 bases in between. The CDR3 runs 16 residues. Per germline, CDR1 SGHRS and CDR2 YFSETQ. The CDR3 region has the DNA TGCGCCAGCAGCTTGTTGACCGGACAGATGAACACTGAAGCTTTCTTT. Translated: CASSLLTGQMNTEAFF.

This clonotype has ten or more counts. The chain has TRBV12-3 or TRBV12-4 and TRBJ1-4; 8 nucleotides agree with TRBD1. V lost 0 bases to trimming and J lost 5 bases; unmatched junction nucleotides: 5. The length of the CDR3 is 16 residues. As DNA, the CDR3 is TGTGCCAGCAGTTTAGCGCTGGGGACAGGAAATGAAAAACTGTTTTTT. This codes for CASSLALGTGNEKLFF.

The chain has TRBV6-2 or TRBV6-3 and TRBJ2-6; D ambiguous. Trimming shortened V by 2 bases and J by 2 bases, and 7 bases separated the two germline ends. The CDR3 spans 15 residues. The germline CDR1 and CDR2 sequences are MNHEY and SVGEGT. CDR3 region: CASSYVETGANVLTF. The CDR3 region has the DNA TGTGCCAGCAGTTACGTAGAGACTGGGGCCAACGTCCTGACTTTC.

This clonotype was observed many times. The chain combines TRBV29-1 with TRBJ1-2; D gene unclear. Between the trimmed V and J ends, which lost 0 bases and 7 bases, there was a span of 12 bases. The CDR3 has 13 residues. CDR1 is SQVTM, CDR2 ANQGSEA, per germline. DNA of the CDR3: TGCAGCGTTGAAGACTGGGAGGGTCCTGGCTACACCTTC. It encodes CSVEDWEGPGYTF. Combining the CDR3 with reference TRBV29-1 and TRBJ1-2 gives the whole variable domain SAVISQKPSRDICQRGTSLTIQCQVDSQVTMMFWYRQQPGQSLTLIATANQGSEATYESGFVIDKFPISRPNLTFSTLTVSNMSPEDSSIYLCSVEDWEGPGYTFGSGTRLTVV.

This clonotype was seen at least ten times. The chain uses TRBV14 and TRBJ2-2; TRBD1 matches 7 bases. The CDR3 loop spans 16 amino acids. Germline V gives CDR1 SGHDN, CDR2 FVKESK. The J segment lost 6 bases and the V segment lost 0 bases, leaving 7 bases of the junction unmatched. CDR3 DNA: TGTGCCAGCAGCCAAGATCTGAGGGGGCTGGCCGGGGAGCTGTTTTTT. Protein sequence: CASSQDLRGLAGELFF. Drawing the rest from reference TRBV14 and TRBJ2-2, the complete variable domain is EAGVTQFPSHSVIEKGQTVTLRCDPISGHDNLYWYRRVMGKEIKFLLHFVKESKQDESGMPNNRFLAERTGGTYSTLKVQPAELEDSGVYFCASSQDLRGLAGELFFGEGSRLTVL.

This clonotype was counted ten times or more. V and J are TRBV4-2 and TRBJ2-6; D is unclear. Germline CDR1 is LGHNA and CDR2 is YNFKEQ. Trimming shortened V by 0 bases and J by 0 bases, and 6 bases separated the two germline ends. The CDR3 has 16 residues. Here the CDR3 DNA reads TGTGCCAGCAGCCAAGAATCGGTCTCTGGGGCCAACGTCCTGACTTTC. Residues: CASSQESVSGANVLTF.

This clonotype was recorded at least ten times. V is TRBV5-4 and J is TRBJ1-1; D gene unclear. Germline CDR1 reads SGHNT; CDR2 reads YYREEE (reference sequence). The ends were cut back, 4 bases at V and 5 bases at J, with 12 bases in the middle. This CDR3 has 13 residues. CDR3 coding DNA: TGTGCCAGCAGCCGACCCGACCGGACTGAAGCTTTCTTT. Its translation is CASSRPDRTEAFF. The whole variable domain, remainder taken from reference TRBV5-4 and TRBJ1-1, is ETGVTQSPTHLIKTRGQQVTLRCSSQSGHNTVSWYQQALGQGPQFIFQYYREEENGRGNFPPRFSGLQFPNYSSELNVNALELDDSALYLCASSRPDRTEAFFGQGTRLTVV.

This clonotype has ten or more counts. The rearrangement uses TRBV11-2 and TRBJ2-6; a weak D match, TRBD1 (5 bases). The germline CDR1 and CDR2 sequences are SGHAT and FQNNGV. CDR3 length equals 14 residues. With 6 bases removed from V and 2 bases from J, the gap between germline ends came to 8 bases. This CDR3 reads CASRTVTGANVLTF. CDR3 nucleotides: TGTGCCAGCAGGACAGTTACTGGGGCCAACGTCCTGACTTTC.

Many counts were recorded for this clonotype. This rearrangement joins TRBV5-1 to TRBJ1-3; no reliable D call. CDR3 length: 14 amino acids. The V and J ends lost 0 bases and 4 bases respectively, with 8 bases between them. Germline V gene lookup returns CDR1 SGHRS and CDR2 YFSETQ. CDR3 coding DNA: TGCGCCAGCAGCTTGGTGGGAGGAGGAAACACCATATATTTT. This sequence encodes CASSLVGGGNTIYF.

This clonotype has a count of ten or more. The chain links TRBV9 to TRBJ1-5; D unclear. Germline V lookup: CDR1 SGDLS, CDR2 YYNGEE. Trimming shortened V by 4 bases and J by 3 bases, and 11 bases separated the two germline ends. The CDR3 is 14 amino acids. In nucleotides, the CDR3 is TGTGCCAGCAGCCCACGGGAATACAATCAGCCCCAGCATTTT. Its protein is CASSPREYNQPQHF.

This clonotype is labeled as medium-sized. This chain links TRBV13 with TRBJ2-3, with unresolved D. This CDR3 is built from 14 residues. Germline V gives CDR1 PRHDT, CDR2 FYEKMQ (reference sequence). Trimming stripped 5 bases from V and 1 base from J, with 10 bases between. The CDR3 is CASSPLAGTDTQYF. The CDR3 DNA follows: TGTGCCAGCAGCCCCCTGGCCGGCACAGATACGCAGTATTTT.

This clonotype was counted ten times or more. In DNA form, the CDR3 reads TGTGCCACCAGCAGAGATTGGCGAGACGTGTACCGGGCGAACACTGAAGCTTTCTTT. Amino acid sequence: CATSRDWRDVYRANTEAFF. The rearrangement links TRBV15 to TRBJ1-1; D uncertain. Germline V gene data show CDR1 as LNHNV and CDR2 as YYDKDF (reference sequence). Trimming left V 0 bases short and J 1 base short, with 21 bases between. CDR3 size: 19 residues.

This clonotype showed up many times. V usage is TRBV12-3 or TRBV12-4 and J usage is TRBJ1-2; TRBD1 matches at 9 bases. The CDR3 is made up of 15 amino acids. The trim removed 5 bases at V and 4 bases at J, leaving 8 bases unmatched. CDR3 sequence (DNA): TGTGCCAGCAGTCCGGGACAGGGTATTCTCTATGGCTACACCTTC. Amino acids: CASSPGQGILYGYTF.

This clonotype came up many times. The V and J genes are TRBV18 and TRBJ1-5, with 10 bases matching TRBD1. Per germline, CDR1 KGHSH and CDR2 LQKENI. V gave up 2 bases and J gave up 1 base; unmatched junction bases: 8. The CDR3 length is 18 residues. CDR3 sequence: CASSPRDRGITSNQPQHF. The DNA of the CDR3 is TGTGCCAGCTCACCAAGGGACAGGGGTATAACGAGCAATCAGCCCCAGCATTTT.

This chain uses TRBV25-1 with TRBJ2-7, with D hard to call. CDR1 is MGHDK and CDR2 is SYGVNS in the germline V gene. This CDR3 is built from 12 residues. V lost 4 bases and J 0 bases, leaving 4 bases between the germline ends. For the CDR3, the DNA is TGTGCCAGCAGTGTGAGCTCCTACGAGCAGTACTTC. Residues: CASSVSSYEQYF.